This T cell receptor (beta chain) came from a study of CD8+CD57+ T cells in acquired aplastic anemia. Study overall: The average for DNA from sorted CD4+ and CD8+ cells was 2.5 to 4 ug. Findings and caveats of the study: Shared by patients and controls, 25 to 35 CD8+ CDR3s were abundant in patients.

It was genomic DNA that served as the template for profiling TCR beta VDJ and CDR3. MiXCR was run by TCRdb on the reads, yielding one entry per CDR3 protein. The repertoire holds about 210,000 distinct CDR3 sequences, with 61% as singletons. A remark on this clonotype: Its antigen remains unidentified.

CDR1 is LNHDA, CDR2 SQIVND, per germline (reference sequence). The CDR3 contains 13 residues. Trimming removed 4 bases from V and 2 bases from J, with 8 bases in between. Sequenced material: sorted CD4+, CD8+, or CD8+CD57+ T cells (not recorded which) from PBMCs. J is TRBJ1-1 and V is TRBV19; no definite D call. The receptor was derived from a human donor in good health. CDR3 coding DNA: TGTGCCAGTAGTAAAACACTAAACACTGAAGCTTTCTTT. This gives the protein CASSKTLNTEAFF. The variable domain in full, completed from reference TRBV19 and TRBJ1-1, reads DGGITQSPKYLFRKEGQNVTLSCEQNLNHDAMYWYRQDPGQGLRLIYYSQIVNDFQKGDIAEGYSVSREKKESFPLTVTSAQKNPTAFYLCASSKTLNTEAFFGQGTRLTVV.